These 32 T cell receptor beta chains originate from one sample sequenced in a study of shared clonotypes between healthy human individuals. The assay was immunoSEQ multiplex PCR, and TCRdb's table has in-frame clones only and misses some. Of hundreds of thousands of clones in the sample, over 75% were seen once. Sequencing was performed on memory CD8+ T cells sorted from blood. Subset indicated: CD45RO+ cells pooled with CCR7-negative TemRA cells. The receptors stem from a man aged 18 to 29 in good health.

This CDR3 reads CATRQGSQPQHF. CDR3 nucleotide sequence: TGTGCCACCCGACAGGGTAGTCAGCCCCAGCATTTT. The chain joins TRBV6-1 to TRBJ1-5; 7 nucleotides align to TRBD1. V trimming: 10 bases; J trimming: 6 bases; junction bases outside the gene matches: 6. CDR1 and CDR2 from the germline V gene are MNHNS and SASEGT. This CDR3 comprises 12 residues.

V is TRBV4-1 and J is TRBJ2-2, with 9 bases that match TRBD1. V shed 0 bases and J 5 bases; nucleotides not matched to a gene: 4. Germline V CDR1 and CDR2: MGHRA, YSYEKL. This CDR3 has 16 residues. CDR3 protein: CASSQEGDRVTGELFF. DNA of the CDR3: TGCGCCAGCAGCCAAGAAGGGGACAGGGTTACCGGGGAGCTGTTTTTT.

V usage is TRBV25-1 and J usage is TRBJ2-5; D uncertain. This CDR3 has 18 amino acids. Deletions cut 0 bases from V and 0 bases from J, with 17 bases between. Germline V gene lookup returns CDR1 MGHDK and CDR2 SYGVNS. The CDR3, as DNA: TGTGCCAGCAGTGAATATAGGATACGGGCGCCGTACCAAGAGACCCAGTACTTC. Protein sequence: CASSEYRIRAPYQETQYF.

The genes are TRBV5-1 and TRBJ2-5; 9 bases agree with TRBD2. This CDR3 has 16 amino acids. CDR1 SGHRS and CDR2 YFSETQ come from the germline V gene. The J segment lost 5 bases and the V segment lost 1 base, leaving 9 bases of the junction unmatched. CDR3 region: CASSLRGSGSLETQYF. The CDR3 bases are TGCGCCAGCAGCTTGCGGGGTAGCGGGAGTTTGGAGACCCAGTACTTC.

The V gene is TRBV5-1, the J gene TRBJ2-7; possible D gene TRBD1, 5 bases. Looked up from germline, CDR1 is SGHRS and CDR2 is YFSETQ. The CDR3 consists of 12 residues. The ends were cut back, 0 bases at V and 5 bases at J, with 6 bases in the middle. The CDR3 DNA follows: TGCGCCAGCAGCTTGGCCAGGGACGAGCAGTACTTC. It is translated as CASSLARDEQYF.

The genes are TRBV27 and TRBJ2-7; TRBD1 might be the D (6 bases). Per the germline V gene, CDR1 is MNHEY and CDR2 is SMNVEV (reference sequence). Trimming pared 2 bases from V and 5 bases from J, leaving 10 bases between. The CDR3 extends over 13 amino acids. CDR3 sequence reads: CASSLTGYDEQYF. DNA of the CDR3: TGTGCCAGCAGTTTAACAGGGTATGACGAGCAGTACTTC.

This clone appeared once. The rearrangement uses TRBV6-5 and TRBJ1-1, with D perhaps TRBD1 (6 bases). The CDR3 runs 15 residues. Germline CDR1 MNHEY, CDR2 SVGAGI. V lost 0 bases to trimming and J lost 6 bases, with 14 bases between them. In DNA form, the CDR3 reads TGTGCCAGCAGTTACTCGCTGGAAGGGGGGGCTGAAGCTTTCTTT. Translation gives CASSYSLEGGAEAFF.

Comments on this clone: This sample includes further DNA sequences coding for the same CDR3. The gene calls are TRBV30 and TRBJ2-3; either TRBD1 or TRBD2 may supply D (5 bases each). The germline gives CDR1 GTSNPN, CDR2 SVGIG (reference sequence). CDR3 length equals 11 residues. Trimming pared 1 base from V and 6 bases from J, leaving 5 bases between. The CDR3 sequence: CAWSGGDTQYF. CDR3 DNA: TGTGCCTGGAGTGGGGGGGATACGCAGTATTTT.

The chain combines TRBV28 with TRBJ1-6, with a weak D call TRBD1 (5 bases). Germline V gene sequence: CDR1 MDHEN, CDR2 SYDVKM. CDR3 size: 19 residues. V shed 1 base and J shed 0 bases, with 16 bases lying between them. The chain's CDR3 is CASSLSIGPGGSYNSPLHF. The CDR3 DNA is TGTGCCAGCAGTTTATCTATTGGGCCGGGGGGCTCCTATAATTCACCCCTCCACTTT.

The rearrangement uses TRBV25-1 and TRBJ1-4, with a possible D match to TRBD1 (5 bases). Trimming removed 2 bases at V and 8 bases at J, with 9 bases between. Per germline, CDR1 MGHDK and CDR2 SYGVNS. The CDR3 consists of 13 residues. The CDR3 region has the DNA TGTGCCAGCAGTGAAGGGGGTATCGAAAAACTGTTTTTT. Protein: CASSEGGIEKLFF.

J is TRBJ2-7 and V is TRBV6-1; D is unresolved. The germline V and J ends were trimmed by 5 bases and 3 bases, with 17 bases remaining between them. The CDR3 is 15 residues long. CDR1 is MNHNS, CDR2 SASEGT, per germline. CDR3 nucleotide sequence: TGTGCCAGCAGTTTATTTAAAGGCGTCGTCTACGAGCAGTACTTC. The encoded protein is CASSLFKGVVYEQYF.

The chain combines TRBV27 with TRBJ2-7; D uncertain. Trimming removed 3 bases from V and 5 bases from J, with 14 bases in between. The CDR3 sequence is 14 residues long. Germline loops: CDR1 MNHEY, CDR2 SMNVEV (reference sequence). The CDR3 sequence is CASSLLGILNEQYF. The CDR3 nucleotides read TGTGCCAGCAGTTTGTTGGGAATCCTTAACGAGCAGTACTTC.

The V call is TRBV29-1, the J call TRBJ1-2, with TRBD1 matching over 7 bases. The CDR3 spans 15 residues. The germline V gene encodes CDR1 SQVTM and CDR2 ANQGSEA. V was pared by 0 bases and J by 4 bases, with 8 bases of the junction left unmatched. The CDR3 sequence: CSVEDRAGGGYGYTF. DNA of the CDR3: TGCAGCGTTGAAGATCGTGCAGGGGGGGGCTATGGCTACACCTTC.

The J gene is TRBJ1-5, the V gene TRBV6-1; 8 bases fit TRBD1. With 5 bases clipped from V and 7 bases from J, the junction kept 7 bases outside the gene matches. This CDR3 has 14 residues. Germline V gene lookup returns CDR1 MNHNS and CDR2 SASEGT. The CDR3 loop reads CASSSRSGGQPQHF. The CDR3, as DNA: TGTGCCAGCAGTTCTAGATCAGGGGGCCAGCCCCAGCATTTT.

The chain combines TRBV7-2 with TRBJ2-5, with D perhaps matching TRBD2 (6 bases). Looked up from germline, CDR1 is SGHTA and CDR2 is FQGNSA. Trimming left V 6 bases short and J 4 bases short, with 15 bases between. There are 14 residues in the CDR3. The CDR3 reads CASSYRPGVETQYF. Written as DNA, the CDR3 is TGTGCCAGCAGTTACAGGCCGGGGGTAGAGACCCAGTACTTC.

This sequence joins TRBV2 and TRBJ2-3; 8 nucleotides agree with TRBD1. Trimming took 4 bases from V and 5 from J; bases not matched to a gene: 8. Germline CDR1 reads SNHLY; CDR2 reads FYNNEI. The CDR3 has 15 amino acids. CDR3 coding DNA: TGTGCCAGCAGTGGCGACAGGGGCCTAAAAGATACGCAGTATTTT. Protein: CASSGDRGLKDTQYF.

The chain joins TRBV5-1 to TRBJ2-1; weak D call: TRBD2 (5 bases). V shed 7 bases and J shed 7 bases, with 12 bases lying between them. CDR3 length: 12 amino acids. Looked up from germline, CDR1 is SGHRS and CDR2 is YFSETQ. CDR3 residues: CASPRGYNEQFF. The CDR3 DNA reads TGCGCCAGCCCTCGGGGATATAATGAGCAGTTCTTC.

The chain couples TRBV7-9 to TRBJ2-7, with D possibly TRBD1 on 5 matching bases. V lost 7 bases, J lost 2 bases, and 12 bases lay in between. The CDR3 runs 13 residues. CDR1 is SEHNR and CDR2 is FQNEAQ in the germline V gene (reference sequence). The CDR3 DNA reads TGTGCCAGCACGTCCGGACAAACCTACGAGCAGTACTTC. It specifies CASTSGQTYEQYF.

V and J are TRBV27 and TRBJ1-5; a possible D gene is TRBD1 (5 bases). This CDR3 region has 16 residues. CDR1 is MNHEY and CDR2 is SMNVEV in the germline V gene (reference sequence). Trimming shortened V by 6 bases and J by 6 bases, and 21 bases separated the two germline ends. CDR3 sequence (DNA): TGTGCCAGCAGCGGAACCCTGAGTGGGGCCGGTCAGCCCCAGCATTTT. Translating gives CASSGTLSGAGQPQHF.

This clone was seen only once. V and J are TRBV5-1 and TRBJ2-7, with a weak D call TRBD2 (5 bases). The CDR3 has 12 residues. CDR1 SGHRS and CDR2 YFSETQ come from the germline V gene. Trimming pared 2 bases from V and 6 bases from J, leaving 9 bases between. The CDR3 is CASSLPGSEQYF. CDR3 DNA sequence: TGCGCCAGCAGCTTACCGGGGAGCGAGCAGTACTTC.

V gene TRBV9 combines with J gene TRBJ2-7; no clear D gene. Germline V CDR1 and CDR2: SGDLS, YYNGEE. Trimming shortened V by 0 bases and J by 3 bases, and 7 bases separated the two germline ends. This CDR3 has 13 amino acids. CDR3 residues: CASSVGLDYEQYF. As DNA, the CDR3 is TGTGCCAGCAGCGTAGGGCTAGACTACGAGCAGTACTTC. Together with reference TRBV9 and TRBJ2-7, the CDR3 gives the full variable domain: DSGVTQTPKHLITATGQRVTLRCSPRSGDLSVYWYQQSLDQGLQFLIQYYNGEERAKGNILERFSAQQFPDLHSELNLSSLELGDSALYFCASSVGLDYEQYFGPGTRLTVT.

The rearrangement links TRBV27 to TRBJ2-2; 9 nucleotides agree with TRBD2. Germline CDR1 and CDR2: MNHEY and SMNVEV (reference sequence). This CDR3 region has 17 residues. The junction had 5 bases not matched to a gene; V was cut back by 3 bases and J by 0 bases. The CDR3, as DNA: TGTGCCAGCAGTTTGGGACTAGCCGGGGCGAACACCGGGGAGCTGTTTTTT. It codes for CASSLGLAGANTGELFF.

The chain joins TRBV28 to TRBJ1-6; D not certain. CDR1 is MDHEN and CDR2 is SYDVKM in the germline V gene. Trimming pared 7 bases from V and 4 bases from J, leaving 17 bases between. The CDR3 has 16 amino acids. In nucleotides, the CDR3 is TGTGCCAGCAAAGACGGATCCCAACTATATAATTCACCCCTCCACTTT. This sequence encodes CASKDGSQLYNSPLHF.

The chain uses TRBV29-1 and TRBJ2-7; D remains ambiguous. The CDR3 is 12 amino acids. In germline, CDR1 is SQVTM, CDR2 ANQGSEA. V lost 3 bases and J lost 1, with 7 bases in between. The CDR3 DNA follows: TGCAGCGTTGAGGTGGGATCCTACGAGCAGTACTTC. This sequence encodes CSVEVGSYEQYF.

Notes on this clone: Other DNA sequences from this sample encode an identical CDR3 as well. The CDR3 coding sequence is TGTGCCAGCTCCGGGACAGGGGCGTACAATGAGCAGTTCTTC. Translating gives CASSGTGAYNEQFF. The V call is TRBV27, the J call TRBJ2-1; 10 positions agree with TRBD1. The CDR3 sequence is 14 residues long. In germline, CDR1 is MNHEY, CDR2 SMNVEV (reference sequence). Trimming removed 8 bases from V and 4 bases from J; junction bases left unmatched: 5.

The chain couples TRBV5-4 to TRBJ2-7, with TRBD2 as a possible D gene (6 bases). Germline V gene sequence: CDR1 SGHNT, CDR2 YYREEE (reference sequence). The CDR3 loop spans 15 amino acids. Trimming cost V 2 bases and J 4 bases, with 16 bases left between them. CDR3 sequence (DNA): TGTGCCAGCAGCTTATGGGGCGGGAAAGAGTACGAGCAGTACTTC. Protein: CASSLWGGKEYEQYF.

The chain combines TRBV7-9 with TRBJ2-3; a weak D match, TRBD1 (5 bases). Deletions cut 4 bases from V and 2 bases from J, with 10 bases between. The germline gives CDR1 SEHNR, CDR2 FQNEAQ (reference sequence). CDR3 length: 14 residues. CDR3 in DNA: TGTGCCAGCAGCTCGGACATTCTCACAGATACGCAGTATTTT. As protein: CASSSDILTDTQYF.

This rearrangement joins TRBV6-6 to TRBJ2-7, with TRBD2 matching 7 bases. CDR1 MNHNY and CDR2 SVGAGI come from the germline V gene (reference sequence). Trimming removed 6 bases from V and 0 bases from J; junction bases left unmatched: 2. This CDR3 is 13 amino acids long. The CDR3 DNA follows: TGTGCCAGCAGCGGGGGGAGCTCCTACGAGCAGTACTTC. Amino acid sequence: CASSGGSSYEQYF.

This clone was seen a handful of times. This chain links TRBV19 with TRBJ2-7, with a possible D match to TRBD1 (5 bases). CDR3 length: 14 amino acids. V shed 3 bases and J shed 5 bases, with 14 bases lying between them. Germline V CDR1 and CDR2: LNHDA, SQIVND (reference sequence). Here the CDR3 DNA reads TGTGCCAGTAGTATTGATGGCAGGGCCAACGAGCAGTACTTC. Amino acids: CASSIDGRANEQYF.

A note on this clone: Other DNA sequences in this specimen translate into the identical CDR3. The rearrangement uses TRBV5-6 and TRBJ2-7, with a weak D call TRBD2 (5 bases). Germline V CDR1 and CDR2: SGHDT, YYEEEE. V shed 0 bases and J shed 3 bases, with 7 bases lying between them. The CDR3 has 13 amino acids. CDR3 sequence (DNA): TGTGCCAGCAGCTTGGGGAGGAGCTACGAGCAGTACTTC. This encodes CASSLGRSYEQYF.

The chain is built from TRBV6-6 and TRBJ2-5; 8 nucleotides align to TRBD2. The germline CDR1 and CDR2 sequences are MNHNY and SVGAGI (reference sequence). The CDR3 totals 16 residues. J gave up 1 base and V 0 bases, and 4 bases lay outside the gene matches. The CDR3 bases are TGTGCCAGCAGTTACTCGACGGGGGGGCGCCAAGAGACCCAGTACTTC. Translation gives CASSYSTGGRQETQYF.

The chain couples TRBV4-3 to TRBJ2-2, with TRBD1 matching over 7 bases. The trim removed 4 bases at V and 0 bases at J, leaving 5 bases unmatched. The CDR3 is 16 residues long. CDR1 and CDR2 (germline): LGHNA, YSLEER. For the CDR3, the DNA is TGCGCCAGCAGCCTGGGACAGTTAGCGAACACCGGGGAGCTGTTTTTT. Translated, it gives CASSLGQLANTGELFF.